The clone carrying this T cell receptor (beta chain) turned up a few times. The antigen remains undetermined. CDR3 length: 17 amino acids. V shed 2 bases, J shed 9 bases, and the junction held 9 bases outside the gene matches. Germline loops: CDR1 SEHNR, CDR2 FQNEAQ (reference sequence). This specimen comes from a study of beta chain features in type 1 diabetes. Study-wide findings and caveats: The cDNA sequencing approach could over-represent high-TCR-expressing cells.

The authors reverse transcribed all of the isolated RNA, so sequencing captured expressed TCRB transcripts. Naive, central memory and regulatory T cell samples averaged about 3.57 million immunoSEQ reads each. Libraries were prepared by immunoSEQ multiplex PCR; TCRdb keeps only in-frame clonotypes and omits some of them. The sample shows fewer than 650,000 clones, roughly a sixth of them seen only once. This chain joins TRBV7-9 and TRBJ2-1; TRBD2 matches at 14 bases. Input material: naive CD4+ T cells from blood. The source of this sequence is a man aged 18 to 29 in good health. The CDR3 here is CASSLRSGTSGSGEQFF. In DNA form, the CDR3 reads TGTGCCAGCAGCTTAAGGTCGGGGACTAGCGGGAGCGGTGAGCAGTTCTTC.